Sequencing of this T cell receptor beta chain was carried out in a study of T-cell reconstitution after alpha-beta-depleted transplantation in children. The CDR3 length is 15 residues. With 5 bases removed from V and 2 bases from J, the gap between germline ends came to 14 bases. Construction of the TCRbeta library involved unique molecular identifiers. MiXCR was run by TCRdb on the PCR reads, yielding one entry per CDR3 protein. The data show 440,000 or so distinct CDR3 sequences, about 40% seen once. This clonotype has at least ten counts. This TCR was sampled from a girl aged 2 to 9 with aplastic anemia, due to receive a stem cell transplant. Material: PBMCs, obtained before TCRalphabeta/CD19-depleted stem cell transplant. The chain combines TRBV12-3 or TRBV12-4 with TRBJ2-3; unclear D gene. Written as DNA, the CDR3 is TGTGCCAGCAGTGTCCGAAGGGCCGCCACAGATACGCAGTATTTT. This gives the protein CASSVRRAATDTQYF.